The TCR beta chain under discussion was sequenced for a study of cytomegalovirus exposure and HLA in healthy donors. Points from the study as a whole: TCR sequences were mostly rare, though some public TCRs occurred in many donors. Reportedly, cytomegalovirus status was diagnosed with high sensitivity and specificity. Some TCR beta chains (over 150 of them) were listed as cytomegalovirus-associated.

Separation from the roughly 700-subject first cohort characterized the roughly 110-subject validation cohort, to which the donors belonged. This clone was observed at least ten times. The antigen remains undetermined. Sequenced by immunoSEQ multiplex PCR; TCRdb stores in-frame clones only, minus some. The data contain 140,000 or so clones, 87% of them singletons. CDR3 length equals 13 residues. Germline V gene lookup returns CDR1 SGDLS and CDR2 YYNGEE. The trim removed 3 bases at V and 7 bases at J, leaving 3 bases unmatched. The chain couples TRBV9 to TRBJ1-2; 10 positions agree with TRBD1. The sequenced material came from PBMCs. This receptor was identified in a man younger than 30 in good health and CMV-seropositive. The CDR3 here is CASSGGTGVGYTF. DNA of the CDR3: TGTGCCAGCAGCGGTGGGACAGGGGTTGGCTACACCTTC.